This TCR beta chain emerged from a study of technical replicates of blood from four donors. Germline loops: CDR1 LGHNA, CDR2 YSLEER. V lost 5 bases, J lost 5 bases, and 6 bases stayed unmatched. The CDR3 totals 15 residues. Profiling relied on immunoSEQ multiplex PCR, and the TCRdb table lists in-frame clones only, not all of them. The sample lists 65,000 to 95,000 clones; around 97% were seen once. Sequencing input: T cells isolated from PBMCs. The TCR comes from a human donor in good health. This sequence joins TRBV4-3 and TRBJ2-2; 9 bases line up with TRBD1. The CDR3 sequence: CASSGRQGGTGELFF. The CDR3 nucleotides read TGCGCCAGCAGCGGGCGACAGGGGGGGACCGGGGAGCTGTTTTTT.